The rows below give T cell receptor beta chains drawn from one sample of a study of T cell repertoires in cytomegalovirus infection. TCRdb called the reads again in MiXCR, with one record for every CDR3 protein. This sample yields about 440,000 distinct CDR3 sequences, of which approximately 32% are seen a single time; roughly 13% belongs to the top ten. Input material: PBMCs. These receptors came from a human donor in good health (CMV status not recorded). Some clones in this sample may be carry-over from other donors' samples. Each CDR3 is given with its conserved first and last residue. D genes are given only for firm matches. A clone size is listed for some rows: how often the clone was seen (once, few, many), or a class if it is expanded.

J,size,V,D,CDR3,DNA
TRBJ1-2,-,TRBV10-3,TRBD1,CAISEDRDGYTF,TGTGCCATCAGTGAAGACAGGGATGGCTACACCTTC
TRBJ2-7,-,TRBV11-2,-,CATSLPSSEQYF,TGTGCCACCTCCCTCCCGAGCAGCGAGCAGTACTTC
TRBJ1-1,few,TRBV12-3/TRBV12-4,-,CASSPSHGSTEAFF,TGTGCCAGCAGTCCGTCCCACGGGTCCACTGAAGCTTTCTTT
TRBJ1-5,-,TRBV12-3/TRBV12-4,-,CASSPRTSHQPQHF,TGTGCCAGCAGTCCACGGACAAGTCATCAGCCCCAGCATTTT
TRBJ1-1,many,TRBV7-8,-,CASSLTGTNTEAFF,TGTGCCAGCAGCTTAACCGGGACGAACACTGAAGCTTTCTTT
TRBJ2-1,-,TRBV10-3,-,CAISESRKRGSFNEQFF,TGTGCCATCAGTGAGTCCAGGAAAAGGGGCAGTTTCAATGAGCAGTTCTTC
TRBJ2-5,-,TRBV12-3/TRBV12-4,-,CASSSGGLPQETQYF,TGTGCCAGCAGTTCCGGGGGGCTCCCCCAAGAGACCCAGTACTTC
TRBJ2-1,many,TRBV6-2/TRBV6-3,-,CASTGAAITYNEQFF,TGTGCCAGCACTGGGGCCGCGATTACCTACAATGAGCAGTTCTTC
TRBJ2-2,-,TRBV29-1,-,CSALSGELFF,TGCAGCGCCCTCAGCGGGGAGCTGTTTTTT
TRBJ2-6,few,TRBV4-3,-,CASSQDGGAPGANVLTF,TGCGCCAGCAGCCAAGATGGGGGAGCACCTGGGGCCAACGTCCTGACTTTC
TRBJ2-5,-,TRBV5-4,-,CASSLLTVGPKYQETQYF,TGTGCCAGCAGCTTGCTGACCGTGGGACCCAAGTACCAAGAGACCCAGTACTTC
TRBJ2-7,-,TRBV7-2,TRBD2,CASSLVSAGEHYYVEQYF,TGTGCCAGCAGCTTAGTTTCGGCGGGGGAACACTATTACGTAGAGCAGTACTTC
TRBJ1-4,-,TRBV6-6,-,CASSYIGATNAKLFF,TGTGCCAGCAGTTACATAGGGGCAACTAATGCAAAACTGTTTTTT
TRBJ2-3,few,TRBV6-1,-,CASSHEGAGVSTQYF,TGTGCCAGCAGTCACGAGGGGGCGGGGGTATCGACGCAGTATTTT
TRBJ2-2,-,TRBV9,-,CASSVNRFPPRIPSNTGELFF,TGTGCCAGCAGCGTAAACCGCTTTCCTCCTAGGATCCCATCGAACACCGGGGAGCTGTTTTTT
TRBJ2-2,many,TRBV7-3,-,CASRSYTGELFF,TGTGCCAGCAGGTCTTACACCGGGGAGCTGTTTTTT
TRBJ1-5,-,TRBV2,TRBD1,CASSGQGALNQPQHF,TGTGCCAGCAGTGGACAGGGGGCCCTCAATCAGCCCCAGCATTTT
TRBJ1-5,few,TRBV6-6,-,CASTHDPGQPQHF,TGTGCCAGCACCCATGACCCGGGGCAGCCCCAGCATTTT
TRBJ2-5,-,TRBV12-5,TRBD2,CASGAGGPQETQYF,TGTGCTAGTGGAGCGGGGGGACCCCAAGAGACCCAGTACTTC
TRBJ1-3,few,TRBV12-3/TRBV12-4,-,CASSWVSGASSGNTIYF,TGTGCCAGCAGTTGGGTGTCGGGGGCGAGCTCTGGAAACACCATATATTTT
TRBJ2-3,many,TRBV7-2,-,CASSLKGPPRGTDTQYF,TGTGCCAGCAGCTTGAAGGGCCCCCCAAGAGGCACAGATACGCAGTATTTT
TRBJ1-6,few,TRBV7-6,-,CASSPVPAGLSPLHF,TGTGCCAGCAGCCCCGTCCCTGCTGGTCTTTCACCCCTCCACTTT
TRBJ1-2,-,TRBV5-1,TRBD1,CASSFNQRGQSYGYTF,TGCGCCAGCAGCTTTAATCAAAGGGGGCAGAGCTATGGCTACACCTTC
TRBJ2-2,few,TRBV11-2,-,CASSLDGGHAANTGELFF,TGTGCCAGCAGCTTAGACGGGGGCCACGCCGCGAACACCGGGGAGCTGTTTTTT
TRBJ1-2,few,TRBV6-1,TRBD1,CASRDAGTGSYGYTF,TGTGCCAGCAGGGACGCCGGGACAGGGTCCTATGGCTACACCTTC
TRBJ2-3,many,TRBV7-2,-,CASSLASRRDTQYF,TGTGCCAGCAGCTTAGCTAGCCGTCGGGATACGCAGTATTTT
TRBJ2-2,-,TRBV20-1,-,CSARPRVLDTGELFF,TGCAGTGCTAGACCTAGGGTGTTGGACACCGGGGAGCTGTTTTTT
TRBJ1-2,few,TRBV15,-,CATSRVGGLRPYGYTF,TGTGCCACCAGCAGAGTGGGGGGATTGAGACCTTATGGCTACACCTTC
TRBJ2-4,many,TRBV12-3/TRBV12-4,-,CASSFRAQAAKNIQYF,TGTGCCAGCAGTTTCCGCGCGCAGGCGGCCAAAAACATTCAGTACTTC
TRBJ1-2,many,TRBV7-8,-,CASSLPNGRGVGYGYTF,TGTGCCAGCAGCTTACCCAACGGACGGGGAGTCGGCTATGGCTACACCTTC
TRBJ1-1,-,TRBV7-8,TRBD1,CASSTGGGTESFF,TGTGCCAGCAGCACAGGGGGGGGGACTGAATCTTTCTTT
TRBJ1-5,many,TRBV7-6,-,CASSGLNQPQHF,TGTGCCAGCAGCGGATTAAATCAGCCCCAGCATTTT
TRBJ2-7,-,TRBV14,-,CASSLVGGAEQYF,TGTGCCAGCAGCCTAGTTGGGGGAGCCGAGCAGTACTTC
TRBJ2-5,-,TRBV7-6,-,CASSLTAYQETQYF,TGTGCCAGCAGCTTAACTGCGTACCAAGAGACCCAGTACTTC
TRBJ1-1,many,TRBV7-2,TRBD1,CASSPVGTGGGGTEAFF,TGTGCCAGCAGCCCTGTCGGGACAGGGGGCGGGGGGACTGAAGCTTTCTTT
TRBJ1-5,-,TRBV27,-,CASSLADRAGQPQHF,TGTGCCAGCAGTTTAGCAGACCGGGCAGGTCAGCCCCAGCATTTT
TRBJ1-2,-,TRBV5-1,TRBD1,CASSDTGGARSGYTF,TGCGCCAGCAGCGATACAGGGGGCGCGAGGTCCGGCTACACCTTC
TRBJ1-1,many,TRBV7-2,TRBD1,CASSLGQGSTEAFF,TGTGCCAGCAGCTTAGGACAGGGAAGCACTGAAGCTTTCTTT
TRBJ1-6,-,TRBV11-2,-,CSSSLGRNSPLHF,TGTTCCAGCAGCTTAGGAAGGAATTCACCCCTCCACTTT
TRBJ1-2,-,TRBV20-1,TRBD1,CSARDPGQGAFGYTF,TGCAGTGCTAGAGACCCGGGACAGGGGGCCTTTGGCTACACCTTC
TRBJ2-1,few,TRBV2,-,CASEKTRLIGHNEQFF,TGTGCCAGCGAAAAAACCCGGTTAATTGGGCACAATGAGCAGTTCTTC
TRBJ2-7,many,TRBV4-2,TRBD2,CASSRAGAYEQYF,TGTGCCAGCAGCCGGGCGGGGGCCTACGAGCAGTACTTC
TRBJ2-3,-,TRBV11-2,TRBD2,CASSSRGGGWNTQYF,TGTGCCAGCAGCTCCCGCGGGGGGGGGTGGAATACGCAGTATTTT
TRBJ1-1,-,TRBV6-5,-,CASSLKGHSNTEAFF,TGTGCCAGCAGCCTAAAGGGACATAGTAACACTGAAGCTTTCTTT
TRBJ2-7,-,TRBV25-1,TRBD1,CASSEGDRDHEQYF,TGTGCCAGCAGTGAAGGAGACAGGGACCACGAGCAGTACTTC
TRBJ1-5,-,TRBV11-2,-,CASSFLETQPQHF,TGTGCCAGCAGCTTCCTTGAAACTCAGCCCCAGCATTTT
TRBJ2-1,few,TRBV7-2,TRBD1,CASSSGTGGRNEQFF,TGTGCCAGCAGTTCCGGGACAGGGGGGCGAAATGAGCAGTTCTTC
TRBJ1-6,-,TRBV4-3,TRBD1,CASSQEWGGQGYSPLHF,TGCGCCAGCAGCCAAGAATGGGGAGGACAGGGATATTCACCCCTCCACTTT
TRBJ1-6,-,TRBV4-3,TRBD1,CASSQAGSGQGNSPLHF,TGCGCCAGCAGCCAAGCGGGGTCGGGACAGGGAAATTCACCCCTCCACTTT
TRBJ1-5,many,TRBV19,-,CASSIDWGNQPQHF,TGTGCCAGTAGTATAGATTGGGGGAATCAGCCCCAGCATTTT
TRBJ2-3,-,TRBV4-2,-,CASSQDSGQSTDTQYF,TGTGCCAGCAGCCAAGATTCAGGGCAGTCCACAGATACGCAGTATTTT
TRBJ2-5,many,TRBV7-9,-,CASSPEGGEETQYF,TGTGCCAGCAGCCCCGAGGGGGGGGAAGAGACCCAGTACTTC
TRBJ2-7,-,TRBV12-3/TRBV12-4,-,CASTLRAYDQYF,TGTGCCAGCACTTTGCGGGCCTACGATCAGTACTTC